The 13 T cell receptor beta chains given below trace back to one sample, sequenced in a study of molecular identifiers for immune sequencing clone quantification. From the PCR reads, TCRdb called clonotypes with MiXCR, one entry per CDR3 protein. This sample has about half a million distinct CDR3 sequences, with about a fifth found just once. The sequenced sample was naive CD8+ T cells from blood, with Jurkat cell RNA spiked in. Stated subset: FACS-sorted CD8+CD4-CCR7+CD45RA+ naive T cells. The receptors stem from a human donor in good health. Some libraries in this study had Jurkat cell RNA spiked in.

Many counts were recorded for this clonotype. The CDR3 nucleotides read TGTGCCAGCAGTGACATAGCGGGGGGTTTTAGCTACGAGCAGTACTTC. Protein sequence: CASSDIAGGFSYEQYF. This chain connects TRBV2 to TRBJ2-7, with 10 nucleotides matching TRBD2. V was pared by 3 bases and J by 3 bases, with 8 bases of the junction left unmatched. CDR1 is SNHLY, CDR2 FYNNEI, per germline. The CDR3 runs to 16 residues.

This clonotype was seen only once. The chain couples TRBV14 to TRBJ2-5; possibly TRBD2 for D (6 bases). Germline assignment: CDR1 SGHDN and CDR2 FVKESK. The V end lost 4 bases, the J end lost 1 base, and 13 bases lay between the germline ends. CDR3 length equals 15 residues. The CDR3 spells CASSREAGFQETQYF. In DNA form, the CDR3 reads TGTGCCAGCAGCCGAGAGGCGGGGTTCCAAGAGACCCAGTACTTC.

A note on this clonotype: A read error may be the cause here, since a much bigger clone is one base away. This likely comes from a read error, as the CDR3 has no conserved phenylalanine or tryptophan at its end. The V and J genes are TRBV12-3 or TRBV12-4 and TRBJ1-5; weak D call: TRBD1 (6 bases). The CDR3 is made up of 13 amino acids. Trimming cost V 5 bases and J 4 bases, with 9 bases left between them. Here the CDR3 reads CASSAQGNQPQHL. CDR3 in DNA: TGTGCCAGCAGTGCCCAGGGGAATCAGCCCCAGCATCTT.

To note about this clonotype: A read error is likely, as this CDR3 ends without the conserved phenylalanine or tryptophan. The V gene is TRBV12-3 or TRBV12-4, the J gene TRBJ2-3, with D perhaps assigned TRBD1 or TRBD2 (5 bases each). The CDR3 is 15 residues long. V lost 3 bases, J lost 4 bases, and 14 bases lay in between. CDR3 DNA sequence: TGTGCCAGCAGTTTCGAGAGGGGCGTCCCAGATACGCAGTATTAT. Translating it yields CASSFERGVPDTQYY.

This chain uses TRBV29-1 with TRBJ2-7; 11 bases align to TRBD2. The germline V gene has CDR1 SQVTM and CDR2 ANQGSEA. The CDR3 consists of 15 residues. J lost 6 bases, V lost 4 bases, and 11 bases had no gene match. The DNA of the CDR3 is TGCAGCGTTGCCGGGACTAGCGGTTATGATGGCGAGCAGTACTTC. Residues: CSVAGTSGYDGEQYF.

Many counts were recorded for this clonotype. The rearrangement links TRBV12-3 or TRBV12-4 to TRBJ2-3; tentatively, D is TRBD1 (6 bases). This CDR3 spans 13 amino acids. Trimming stripped 6 bases from V and 2 bases from J, with 9 bases between. Written as DNA, the CDR3 is TGTGCCAGCAGCCGGACAGACACAGATACGCAGTATTTT. Translation: CASSRTDTDTQYF.

This chain uses TRBV14 with TRBJ2-7; D tentatively reads TRBD1 or TRBD2 (5 bases each). Germline assignment: CDR1 SGHDN and CDR2 FVKESK. The V end was cut by 4 bases, the J end by 0 bases, with 16 bases between. The CDR3 spans 16 residues. CDR3 in amino acids: CASSPLGTENSYEQYF. For the CDR3, the DNA is TGTGCCAGCAGCCCGCTGGGGACGGAGAACTCCTACGAGCAGTACTTC.

This clonotype was seen a handful of times. The chain recombines TRBV19 with TRBJ2-5; 8 positions match TRBD2. With 5 bases clipped from V and 1 base from J, the junction kept 6 bases outside the gene matches. The CDR3 runs 15 residues. CDR1 is LNHDA, CDR2 SQIVND, per germline (reference sequence). CDR3 protein: CASSGAGDFQETQYF. The CDR3 nucleotides read TGTGCCAGTAGTGGAGCGGGGGACTTCCAAGAGACCCAGTACTTC. Looking up the rest from reference TRBV19 and TRBJ2-5 gives the full variable domain: DGGITQSPKYLFRKEGQNVTLSCEQNLNHDAMYWYRQDPGQGLRLIYYSQIVNDFQKGDIAEGYSVSREKKESFPLTVTSAQKNPTAFYLCASSGAGDFQETQYFGPGTRLLVL.

This clonotype came up many times. V is TRBV28 and J is TRBJ1-5; D possibly corresponds to TRBD1 (5 bases). Trimming stripped 8 bases from V and 4 bases from J, with 9 bases between. CDR1 MDHEN and CDR2 SYDVKM come from the germline V gene. CDR3 length: 12 residues. CDR3 nucleotide sequence: TGTGCCAGCTCCCGGGGGAATCAGCCCCAGCATTTT. Its protein is CASSRGNQPQHF.

The CDR3 DNA sequence: TGCAGTGCTACAGACAGAGACTATAACAATCAGCCCCAGCATTTT. It encodes CSATDRDYNNQPQHF. The V call is TRBV20-1, the J call TRBJ1-5; possibly TRBD1 for D (5 bases). This CDR3 has 15 residues. Per the germline V gene, CDR1 is DFQATT and CDR2 is SNEGSKA (reference sequence). Trimming stripped 4 bases from V and 3 bases from J, with 16 bases between.

A note on this clonotype: Being one base from a much bigger clone, this may be a read error. In DNA form, the CDR3 reads TGTGCCAGCACCCTCCTCAGGGGCCCGAGCTTTGGAAACACCATATATTTT. Its translation is CASTLLRGPSFGNTIYF. The chain employs TRBV6-1 and TRBJ1-3; D perhaps matches TRBD1 (6 bases). Germline CDR1 and CDR2: MNHNS and SASEGT. The CDR3 is made up of 17 amino acids. V lost 7 bases to trimming and J lost 3 bases, with 22 bases between them.

This clonotype was detected many times. V gene TRBV23-1 combines with J gene TRBJ2-3; perhaps TRBD1 as D (7 bases). TRBV23-1 is classed as an ORF, of uncertain function. Trimming took off 3 bases at V and 3 bases at J, with 16 bases between the two ends. This CDR3 region has 16 residues. The CDR3 region has the DNA TGCGCCAGCAGTCACCCCGCGGGGACAGTGACAGATACGCAGTATTTT. As protein: CASSHPAGTVTDTQYF.

The chain recombines TRBV4-2 with TRBJ2-7; 12 bases are shared with TRBD2. There are 14 residues in the CDR3. J lost 9 bases, V lost 4 bases, and 7 bases had no gene match. Germline V lookup: CDR1 LGHNA, CDR2 YNFKEQ. CDR3 sequence reads: CASSPRLAGDGQYF. CDR3 sequence (DNA): TGTGCCAGCAGCCCCCGACTAGCGGGAGATGGGCAGTACTTC.